These T cell receptor beta chains were read from a single sample in a study of T cell responses to AZD1222 COVID-19 vaccine. The assay was immunoSEQ multiplex PCR, and TCRdb's table has in-frame clones only and misses some. There are about 110,000 clones in the sample; roughly 88% occur only once, and about 6.2% lies in the top ten. Specimen: peripheral blood, collected on day 0 of AZD1222 vaccination. These receptors were collected from an adult in good health. Both conserved end residues are part of each CDR3. D genes are given only for firm matches. Where a row states a size, it is once, few, many or the class of an expanded clone; other rows omit it.

v_call: TRBV7-9; j_call: TRBJ1-4; d_call: NA; clone_size: NA; cdr3_nt: TGTGCCAGCAGCTTATATCCCGCTGAAAAACTGTTTTTT; cdr3_aa: CASSLYPAEKLFF
v_call: TRBV3-1/TRBV3-2; j_call: TRBJ2-7; d_call: TRBD2; clone_size: NA; cdr3_nt: TGTGCCAGCAGCCGAGGACTAGCGGAAAGCTACGAGCAGTACTTC; cdr3_aa: CASSRGLAESYEQYF
v_call: TRBV6-2/TRBV6-3; j_call: TRBJ2-7; d_call: TRBD2; clone_size: NA; cdr3_nt: TGTGCCAGCAGTTACCCTCCTAGCGGGGTTAAATACTCCTACGAGCAGTACTTC; cdr3_aa: CASSYPPSGVKYSYEQYF
v_call: TRBV6-5; j_call: TRBJ2-2; d_call: NA; clone_size: once; cdr3_nt: TGTGCCAGCCTCCGGGGCATTCGTACCGGGGAGCTGTTTTTT; cdr3_aa: CASLRGIRTGELFF
v_call: TRBV19; j_call: TRBJ2-2; d_call: TRBD2; clone_size: NA; cdr3_nt: TGTGCCAGTAGTATCCGAGGGCTAGCGGTTAACACCGGGGAGCTGTTTTTT; cdr3_aa: CASSIRGLAVNTGELFF
v_call: TRBV7-3; j_call: TRBJ2-1; d_call: NA; clone_size: NA; cdr3_nt: TGTGCCAGCAGCTTAAAAACCAACAGGAATCACGGTGAGCAGTTCTTC; cdr3_aa: CASSLKTNRNHGEQFF
v_call: TRBV6-6; j_call: TRBJ1-2; d_call: NA; clone_size: NA; cdr3_nt: TGTGCCAGCAGTCAGGGACCGGGAGGAGGTGGCTACACCTTC; cdr3_aa: CASSQGPGGGGYTF
v_call: TRBV11-2; j_call: TRBJ1-3; d_call: NA; clone_size: NA; cdr3_nt: TGTGCCAGCAGCTTAGGGGCTGGAAACACCATATATTTT; cdr3_aa: CASSLGAGNTIYF
v_call: TRBV11-3; j_call: TRBJ2-3; d_call: TRBD2; clone_size: once; cdr3_nt: TGTGCCAGCAGCTTACGGACTAGCGGCACAGATACGCAGTATTTT; cdr3_aa: CASSLRTSGTDTQYF
v_call: TRBV9; j_call: TRBJ2-1; d_call: NA; clone_size: NA; cdr3_nt: TGTGCCAGCAGCGTAGATCCTCAGGGTGAGCAGTTCTTC; cdr3_aa: CASSVDPQGEQFF
v_call: TRBV7-3; j_call: TRBJ1-5; d_call: NA; clone_size: NA; cdr3_nt: TGTGCCAGCAGCTATGGTCGGGGCCAGCCCCAGCATTTT; cdr3_aa: CASSYGRGQPQHF
v_call: TRBV19; j_call: TRBJ2-2; d_call: NA; clone_size: NA; cdr3_nt: TGTGCCAGTAGTATCGGAAAGATTGGGGAGCTGTTTTTT; cdr3_aa: CASSIGKIGELFF
v_call: TRBV10-1; j_call: TRBJ1-6; d_call: NA; clone_size: NA; cdr3_nt: TGCGCCAGCCCTGTTGGATATAATTCACCCCTCCACTTT; cdr3_aa: CASPVGYNSPLHF
v_call: TRBV6-2/TRBV6-3; j_call: TRBJ1-6; d_call: NA; clone_size: once; cdr3_nt: TGTGCCAGCAGTTACCCCCCGCGGGCGAATTCACCCCTCCACTTT; cdr3_aa: CASSYPPRANSPLHF
v_call: TRBV4-1; j_call: TRBJ1-1; d_call: NA; clone_size: NA; cdr3_nt: TGCGCCAGCAGCCAAGCTCTCGGCAGGGCTGAAGCTTTCTTT; cdr3_aa: CASSQALGRAEAFF
v_call: TRBV9; j_call: TRBJ2-3; d_call: NA; clone_size: NA; cdr3_nt: TGTGCCAGCAGCCCCCAAAAAAGCACAGATACGCAGTATTTT; cdr3_aa: CASSPQKSTDTQYF
v_call: TRBV27; j_call: TRBJ1-2; d_call: NA; clone_size: NA; cdr3_nt: TGTGCCAGCAGTTTATACGGGGGAAACTATGGCTACACCTTC; cdr3_aa: CASSLYGGNYGYTF
v_call: TRBV9; j_call: TRBJ2-7; d_call: NA; clone_size: NA; cdr3_nt: TGTGCCAGCAGCGCCGCAGCAGGGGTTTCCTACGAGCAGTACTTC; cdr3_aa: CASSAAAGVSYEQYF
v_call: TRBV28; j_call: TRBJ1-3; d_call: NA; clone_size: NA; cdr3_nt: TGTGCCAGCAGTTTAAGGTTCGGGGGAACGGTATCTGGAAACACCATATATTTT; cdr3_aa: CASSLRFGGTVSGNTIYF
v_call: TRBV29-1; j_call: TRBJ2-7; d_call: TRBD1; clone_size: NA; cdr3_nt: TGCAGCGCAAGACAGGGGCCCTCCTACGAGCAGTACTTC; cdr3_aa: CSARQGPSYEQYF
v_call: TRBV11-3; j_call: TRBJ2-7; d_call: NA; clone_size: NA; cdr3_nt: TGTGCCAGCAGCTCAGGGATCTACGAGCAGTACTTC; cdr3_aa: CASSSGIYEQYF
v_call: TRBV5-4; j_call: TRBJ1-1; d_call: TRBD1; clone_size: few; cdr3_nt: TGTGCCAGCAGCTCCCTGCTGGACAGGGGAAGGACTGAAGCTTTCTTT; cdr3_aa: CASSSLLDRGRTEAFF
v_call: TRBV2; j_call: TRBJ2-2; d_call: NA; clone_size: NA; cdr3_nt: TGTGCCAGCAGTGAGTCCGGGACCGGGGAGCTGTTTTTT; cdr3_aa: CASSESGTGELFF
v_call: TRBV5-5; j_call: TRBJ1-1; d_call: NA; clone_size: NA; cdr3_nt: TGTGCCAGCAGCTTGGCCTCAGGGATCATGAACACTGAAGCTTTCTTT; cdr3_aa: CASSLASGIMNTEAFF
v_call: TRBV6-2/TRBV6-3; j_call: TRBJ1-5; d_call: NA; clone_size: NA; cdr3_nt: TGTGCCAGCAGTTACTTTGGCCCCGCTAATCAGCCCCAGCATTTT; cdr3_aa: CASSYFGPANQPQHF